Following are 18 T cell receptor beta chains from one sample sequenced in a study of tumor-infiltrating lymphocytes in primary liver carcinoma. RNA isolated from unsorted whole blood supplied the blood RNA, with germline DNA also extracted. Researchers generated TCR beta cDNA from around 510 ng of total RNA, relying on a constant-region primer. Slightly modified ARM-PCR with three nested multiplex PCR rounds yielded TCR beta libraries. Each of the first two PCR rounds ran approximately 10 cycles with TRBV1-TRBV30 forward and C-beta reverse primers. TCRdb re-analysed the multiplex PCR reads in MiXCR, keeping a single row per CDR3 protein. The sample includes 300,000 to 400,000 distinct CDR3 sequences, 65% of them seen just once. Sequenced sample: peripheral blood. These TCRs come from a man aged 35 to 55 with primary liver carcinoma and hepatitis B virus infection.

For this clonotype: A much larger clonotype is one base distant, so this may be a read error. The gene calls are TRBV29-1 and TRBJ2-5, with 8 bases that match TRBD2. Germline CDR1 reads SQVTM; CDR2 reads ANQGSEA. The CDR3 covers 10 residues. CDR3 region: CSVYRGTRSF. The CDR3 coding sequence is TGCAGCGTTTATCGCGGGACTAGATCTTTC. Drawing the rest from reference TRBV29-1 and TRBJ2-5, the complete variable domain is SAVISQKPSRDICQRGTSLTIQCQVDSQVTMMFWYRQQPGQSLTLIATANQGSEATYESGFVIDKFPISRPNLTFSTLTVSNMSPEDSSIYLCSVYRGTRSFGPGTRLLVL.

Of note for this clonotype: Since a much larger clone is just one base distant, this may be a read error. The V gene is TRBV12-3 or TRBV12-4, the J gene TRBJ1-2, with D tentatively TRBD1 (5 bases). V was trimmed by 2 bases and J by 5 bases, leaving 9 bases between them. The CDR3 loop spans 13 amino acids. Here the CDR3 DNA reads TGTGCCAGCAGTTTACGGGACGGTTATGGCTACACCTTC. Encoded protein: CASSLRDGYGYTF.

Concerning this clonotype itself: One end of the junction varies from germline; a read error may be responsible. V and J are TRBV11-2 and TRBJ2-1; D may be TRBD1 (6 bases). The CDR3 runs to 15 residues. Germline V gives CDR1 SGHAT, CDR2 FQNNGV. The CDR3 bases are TGTGCCATCAGCATTAGGGGGACCTCCTACAATGAGCAGTTCTTC. Amino acid sequence: CAISIRGTSYNEQFF.

Note on this clonotype: This could be a read error, since a much larger clone is one nucleotide away. The rearrangement links TRBV10-3 to TRBJ1-2; TRBD1 might be the D (6 bases). This CDR3 is built from 15 residues. Germline loops: CDR1 ENHRY, CDR2 SYGVKD. V lost 3 bases, J lost 3 bases, and 14 bases lay in between. The CDR3 sequence is CAISDSGDMYYGYTF. CDR3 nucleotides: TGTGCCATCAGTGATTCGGGGGACATGTACTATGGCTACACCTTC.

As regards this clonotype: A read error may explain this, as a much larger clone is one base away. The chain joins TRBV6-1 to TRBJ1-4, with D maybe TRBD1 (5 bases). Trimming pared 10 bases from V and 6 bases from J, leaving 15 bases between. The CDR3 runs to 13 residues. Germline CDR1 and CDR2: MNHNS and SASEGT. CDR3 nucleotides: TGTGCCACCGAAGCAGGGATGGATGAAAAACTGTTTTTT. Amino acids: CATEAGMDEKLFF.

This clonotype was counted a single time. Being one base from a much bigger clone, this may be a read error. The chain carries TRBV12-5 and TRBJ2-1; 12 bases line up with TRBD1. Germline CDR1 is LGHNT and CDR2 is FRNRAP. The CDR3 is made up of 18 amino acids. The CDR3 region is CPSGLVLVPGQGAVEQFF. The CDR3 region has the DNA TGTCCTAGTGGTTTGGTCCTAGTCCCGGGACAGGGGGCAGTAGAGCAGTTCTTC.

Concerning this clonotype itself: The junction departs from the called germline gene at one end, perhaps through a read error. The genes are TRBV11-2 and TRBJ2-7; D gene uncertain. The CDR3 is made up of 14 amino acids. Germline assignment: CDR1 SGHAT and CDR2 FQNNGV. The CDR3 protein is CASSFRPLTYQQYF. CDR3 in DNA: TGTGCCAGCAGCTTTCGACCTTTAACCTACCAGCAGTATTTC.

Concerning this clonotype: A single base separates this from a much larger clone, so it may be a read error. The chain employs TRBV4-3 and TRBJ2-1, with D perhaps TRBD2 (5 bases). CDR3 length equals 15 residues. Per the germline V gene, CDR1 is LGHNA and CDR2 is YSLEER. V was trimmed by 1 base and J by 12 bases, leaving 19 bases between them. CDR3 sequence (DNA): TGCGCCAGCAGCCAAGCCAAAACTAGTTATCATGTGCAGTTCTTC. Its translation: CASSQAKTSYHVQFF.

As to this clonotype: With a much larger clone just one base away, this may be a read error. CDR3 bases: TGCACCAGCAGCCCGGACACGAATGAAAAACTGTTTTTT. Its translation: CTSSPDTNEKLFF. The V and J genes are TRBV10-2 and TRBJ1-4; D may be TRBD1 (5 bases). The CDR3 runs 13 residues. Germline lookup yields CDR1 WSHSY and CDR2 SAAADI.

This clonotype showed up just a few times. The CDR3 protein is CASSLTRLAGVGFF. The CDR3 DNA reads TGTGCCAGCAGCTTGACACGACTAGCGGGTGTTGGGTTCTTC. The chain couples TRBV5-5 to TRBJ2-1; 10 nucleotides line up with TRBD2. The CDR3 runs 14 residues. The germline CDR1 and CDR2 sequences are SGHKS and YYEKEE (reference sequence). V shed 1 base and J 15 bases; nucleotides not matched to a gene: 10.

About this clonotype itself: Just one base apart from a much larger clone, this may be a read error. The gene calls are TRBV10-3 and TRBJ2-1; 9 nucleotides line up with TRBD1. CDR3 size: 17 residues. Germline lookup yields CDR1 ENHRY and CDR2 SYGVKD. CDR3 coding DNA: TGTGCCATCAGTGAGAGTCCCGGGACAGGGATCAACAATGTGCAGTTCTTC. Residues: CAISESPGTGINNVQFF.

With regard to this clonotype: A read error may produce the germline difference seen at one junction end. This sequence joins TRBV5-5 and TRBJ1-1; 7 positions match TRBD1. Germline CDR1 and CDR2: SGHKS and YYEKEE (reference sequence). The CDR3 is 14 residues long. In nucleotides, the CDR3 is TGTGCCAGCAGCAGGGACAGCCGGAACACTCAAGCTTTCTTT. This codes for CASSRDSRNTQAFF. The full variable domain, rest sourced from reference TRBV5-5 and TRBJ1-1, is DAGVTQSPTHLIKTRGQQVTLRCSPISGHKSVSWYQQVLGQGPQFIFQYYEKEERGRGNFPDRFSARQFPNYSSELNVNALLLGDSALYLCASSRDSRNTQAFFGQGTRLTVV.

Turning to this clonotype: A much larger clone lies a single base off, so this may be a read error. This rearrangement joins TRBV12-3 or TRBV12-4 to TRBJ2-7, with a tentative D call TRBD2 (7 bases). The CDR3 runs 14 residues. V shed 7 bases and J shed 4 bases, with 17 bases lying between them. The CDR3 spells CASTTERGGYEQYF. Written as DNA, the CDR3 is TGTGCCAGCACCACGGAGAGGGGGGGGTACGAGCAGTACTTC.

For this clonotype: Possible read error: a much larger clone is one base away. The chain couples TRBV12-3 or TRBV12-4 to TRBJ2-3; 10 positions agree with TRBD2. CDR3 length: 15 residues. As DNA, the CDR3 is TGTGCCAGCAGTTTATTAGCGGGAGGAACAGATACGCGGTATTTT. The encoded protein is CASSLLAGGTDTRYF.

With respect to this clonotype: One end of the junction does not line up with germline, which may come from a read error. The chain joins TRBV4-2 to TRBJ2-5; 7 positions match TRBD1. This CDR3 region has 17 residues. Germline V gene sequence: CDR1 LGHNA, CDR2 YNFKEQ. The CDR3 spells CASNQSSLTGHGETQYF. CDR3 DNA sequence: TGTGCCAGCAACCAATCCTCCCTGACAGGGCACGGAGAGACCCAGTACTTC.

CDR3 bases: TGTGCCGTCACTGCGGGGGACAGTCGGCCCGAGCAGTACTTC. Translating it yields CAVTAGDSRPEQYF. The V gene is TRBV10-3, the J gene TRBJ2-7, with D perhaps assigned TRBD1 or TRBD2 (7 bases each). From germline, CDR1 is ENHRY and CDR2 SYGVKD. This CDR3 spans 14 amino acids. V shed 11 bases and J shed 6 bases, with 23 bases lying between them.

This clonotype was detected many times. V gene TRBV12-3 or TRBV12-4 combines with J gene TRBJ2-7; D might be TRBD1 (6 bases). Trimming took off 7 bases at V and 2 bases at J, with 15 bases between the two ends. The CDR3 consists of 14 residues. CDR3 DNA: TGTGCCAGCACCCGGGACACCCAAACCTACGAGCAGTACTTC. The encoded protein is CASTRDTQTYEQYF.

The chain links TRBV28 to TRBJ2-7; TRBD1 might be the D (6 bases). The ends were cut back, 7 bases at V and 8 bases at J, with 21 bases in the middle. Germline values: CDR1 MDHEN, CDR2 SYDVKM. The CDR3 contains 14 residues. The CDR3 bases are TGTGCCAGCAACCCAGGACAGTCTAGCACGAAGCAGTACTTC. Translating gives CASNPGQSSTKQYF. The full variable domain, with the rest looked up from reference TRBV28 and TRBJ2-7, is DVKVTQSSRYLVKRTGEKVFLECVQDMDHENMFWYRQDPGLGLRLIYFSYDVKMKEKGDIPEGYSVSREKKERFSLILESASTNQTSMYLCASNPGQSSTKQYFGPGTRLTVT.